A selection of T cell receptor beta chains follows, all from one sample in a study of response to subunit inactivated influenza vaccine. TCRdb called the RT-PCR reads again in MiXCR, with one record for every CDR3 protein. The data hold more than 700,000 distinct CDR3 sequences, with roughly 20% observed a single time. Material: PBMCs from blood, obtained roughly 5 days after vaccination. The receptors originated from a man aged 50-59 years who received an inactivated influenza vaccine. Each CDR3 is given with its conserved first and last residue. Each record gives: clone size, J gene, V gene, CDR3 protein. Only some rows state a clone size, as once, few, many or a class for expanded clones.

clone_size: few; j_call: TRBJ1-5; v_call: TRBV15; cdr3_aa: CATSRSQGQVNQPQHF
clone_size: NA; j_call: TRBJ2-7; v_call: TRBV15; cdr3_aa: CATSRDMAGGYEQYF
clone_size: many; j_call: TRBJ2-2; v_call: TRBV25-1; cdr3_aa: CASSERNTGELFF
clone_size: few; j_call: TRBJ2-5; v_call: TRBV5-1; cdr3_aa: CASSLVRGKETQYF
clone_size: NA; j_call: TRBJ2-7; v_call: TRBV20-1; cdr3_aa: CSARAATGAYEQYF
clone_size: few; j_call: TRBJ1-1; v_call: TRBV30; cdr3_aa: CAWSWGAGNTEAFF
clone_size: many; j_call: TRBJ2-1; v_call: TRBV20-1; cdr3_aa: CSARRRGTDEQFF
clone_size: few; j_call: TRBJ1-6; v_call: TRBV7-2; cdr3_aa: CASSAGDRIMTPLHF
clone_size: NA; j_call: TRBJ1-2; v_call: TRBV12-3/TRBV12-4; cdr3_aa: CASSLNRGPYGYTF
clone_size: few; j_call: TRBJ2-2; v_call: TRBV20-1; cdr3_aa: CSARVSGSGSTGELFF
clone_size: few; j_call: TRBJ2-7; v_call: TRBV5-1; cdr3_aa: CASSSGQDYYEQYF
clone_size: NA; j_call: TRBJ2-7; v_call: TRBV28; cdr3_aa: CASTRGPLYEQYF
clone_size: few; j_call: TRBJ2-5; v_call: TRBV6-2/TRBV6-3; cdr3_aa: CASSYSQGSLETQYF
clone_size: few; j_call: TRBJ2-5; v_call: TRBV7-2; cdr3_aa: CASSLALAGVKQETQYF
clone_size: NA; j_call: TRBJ2-2; v_call: TRBV7-8; cdr3_aa: CASSLVGYANTGELFF
clone_size: few; j_call: TRBJ2-7; v_call: TRBV4-2; cdr3_aa: CASSQLEGYHEQYF
clone_size: few; j_call: TRBJ2-7; v_call: TRBV29-1; cdr3_aa: CSARGGDYEQYF
clone_size: many; j_call: TRBJ2-3; v_call: TRBV6-1; cdr3_aa: CASMKEKAFSTDTQYF
clone_size: many; j_call: TRBJ2-3; v_call: TRBV5-1; cdr3_aa: CASSLEGPLTTDTQYF
clone_size: many; j_call: TRBJ2-7; v_call: TRBV5-6; cdr3_aa: CASMRPSFSYEQYF
clone_size: NA; j_call: TRBJ1-2; v_call: TRBV6-2/TRBV6-3; cdr3_aa: CASSPRDNRGYTF
clone_size: NA; j_call: TRBJ2-5; v_call: TRBV7-2; cdr3_aa: CASSRRDRVLETQYF
clone_size: many; j_call: TRBJ2-3; v_call: TRBV20-1; cdr3_aa: CSAKLAGGTDTQYF
clone_size: NA; j_call: TRBJ2-5; v_call: TRBV5-1; cdr3_aa: CASRGLAAGETQYF
clone_size: NA; j_call: TRBJ2-7; v_call: TRBV20-1; cdr3_aa: CSAAGTSDPYEQYF
clone_size: NA; j_call: TRBJ2-3; v_call: TRBV5-1; cdr3_aa: CASSLTNTQYF
clone_size: NA; j_call: TRBJ2-3; v_call: TRBV20-1; cdr3_aa: CSASPFSGFLDTQYF
clone_size: once; j_call: TRBJ2-6; v_call: TRBV6-1; cdr3_aa: CASSRDIRSGANVLTF
clone_size: NA; j_call: TRBJ2-1; v_call: TRBV5-5; cdr3_aa: CASSRGPLAGDEQFF
clone_size: many; j_call: TRBJ1-1; v_call: TRBV5-1; cdr3_aa: CASSLTPGGTEAFF
clone_size: NA; j_call: TRBJ2-2; v_call: TRBV28; cdr3_aa: CASKLGGSGELFF
clone_size: once; j_call: TRBJ2-6; v_call: TRBV11-1; cdr3_aa: CASSLAPGRWQGSSGANVLTF
clone_size: NA; j_call: TRBJ1-2; v_call: TRBV20-1; cdr3_aa: CSAFQTGTPGGYGYTF
clone_size: few; j_call: TRBJ2-3; v_call: TRBV29-1; cdr3_aa: CSVGTGGRDTQYF
clone_size: NA; j_call: TRBJ2-1; v_call: TRBV7-2; cdr3_aa: CASSLARTQYNEQFF
clone_size: NA; j_call: TRBJ2-2; v_call: TRBV7-9; cdr3_aa: CAGEGLYVPGELFF
clone_size: few; j_call: TRBJ2-7; v_call: TRBV4-1; cdr3_aa: CASSQDDRGGEQYF
clone_size: NA; j_call: TRBJ1-3; v_call: TRBV18; cdr3_aa: CASSRDTGFSGNTIYF
clone_size: NA; j_call: TRBJ2-3; v_call: TRBV4-2; cdr3_aa: CASSQDSGYDTQYF
clone_size: few; j_call: TRBJ2-1; v_call: TRBV15; cdr3_aa: CATSNSLVQFF
clone_size: many; j_call: TRBJ2-7; v_call: TRBV19; cdr3_aa: CASSIPGRPEQYF
clone_size: NA; j_call: TRBJ2-1; v_call: TRBV2; cdr3_aa: CASSIRDRLYNEQFF
clone_size: few; j_call: TRBJ2-1; v_call: TRBV7-9; cdr3_aa: CASSSRGGLDNEQFF
clone_size: NA; j_call: TRBJ1-4; v_call: TRBV15; cdr3_aa: CATSTEGRRKLFF
clone_size: few; j_call: TRBJ2-7; v_call: TRBV4-3; cdr3_aa: CASSQDLDSPYEQYF